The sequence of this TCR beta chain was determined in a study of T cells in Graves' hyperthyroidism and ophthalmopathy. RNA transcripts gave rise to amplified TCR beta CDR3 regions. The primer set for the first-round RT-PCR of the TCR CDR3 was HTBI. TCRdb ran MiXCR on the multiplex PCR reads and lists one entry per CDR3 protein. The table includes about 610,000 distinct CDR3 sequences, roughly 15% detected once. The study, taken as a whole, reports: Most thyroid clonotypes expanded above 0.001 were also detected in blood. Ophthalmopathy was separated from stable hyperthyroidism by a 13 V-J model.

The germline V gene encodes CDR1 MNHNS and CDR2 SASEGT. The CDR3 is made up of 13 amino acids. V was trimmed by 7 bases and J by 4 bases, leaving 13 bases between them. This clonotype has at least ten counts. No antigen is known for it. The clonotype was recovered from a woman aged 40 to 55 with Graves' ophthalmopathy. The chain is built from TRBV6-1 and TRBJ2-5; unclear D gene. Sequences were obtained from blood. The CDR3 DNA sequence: TGTGCCAGCACCTACCCCACGGGAGAGACCCAGTACTTC. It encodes CASTYPTGETQYF.